These T cell receptor beta chains were read from a single sample in a study of primary melanoma T cells and metastatic recurrence. Clones were read by immunoSEQ multiplex PCR, and TCRdb kept only the in-frame ones, dropping some. The sample has 1,500 to 2,000 clones, about 80% seen once; the top ten hold 30% to 35%. Material for sequencing was melanoma tumor tissue. Source of these receptors: a human donor with melanoma. Both conserved end residues are part of each CDR3. Each record gives: J gene, V gene, clone size, D gene, CDR3 DNA, CDR3 protein. The D gene is left open where the match is weak. Size tells how often a clone was seen (once, few, many) or the class of an expanded clone, and some rows leave it out.

TRBJ2-7	TRBV18	-	-	TGTGCCAGCTCACCAAGAACAGGGCGAGTTTCCTACGAGCAGTACTTC	CASSPRTGRVSYEQYF
TRBJ2-1	TRBV19	-	TRBD2	TGTGCCAGTAGTGACCCCGGGACTAGCGGTTACAATGAGCAGTTCTTC	CASSDPGTSGYNEQFF
TRBJ2-1	TRBV6-9	once	TRBD1	TGTGCCAGCAGTTGGACAGGGGCTAATGAGCAGTTCTTC	CASSWTGANEQFF
TRBJ2-1	TRBV29-1	-	-	TGCAGCGTTGAAGAAATGGGTTCCTACAATGAGCAGTTCTTC	CSVEEMGSYNEQFF
TRBJ2-5	TRBV11-3	-	-	TGTGCCAGCAGCCCCCGGCTCCTCGGGGAGACCCAGTACTTC	CASSPRLLGETQYF
TRBJ2-1	TRBV6-8	-	-	TGTGCCAGCAGCGTAAAGGGGTCCTACAATGAGCAGTTCTTC	CASSVKGSYNEQFF
TRBJ2-7	TRBV5-1	-	-	TGCGCCAGCAGCTTGGTCACAGGGAAGGCATCCTACGAGCAGTACTTC	CASSLVTGKASYEQYF
TRBJ2-1	TRBV15	-	TRBD1	TGTGCCACCACCTCAGACCAAACCGGGACAGGGGGCGATCGGCTGTTCTTC	CATTSDQTGTGGDRLFF
TRBJ1-5	TRBV18	-	-	TGTGCCAGCTCACTTTCTGACAATCAGCCCCAGCATTTT	CASSLSDNQPQHF
TRBJ2-1	TRBV19	-	-	TGTGCCAGTAGTATAGTGAGGGGTGATGAGCAGTTCTTC	CASSIVRGDEQFF
TRBJ2-1	TRBV12-5	-	-	TGTGCCAGCACCTTGGACCTGTCCTACAATGAGCAGTTCTTC	CASTLDLSYNEQFF
TRBJ2-3	TRBV9	-	-	TGTGCCAGCAGGCCCACAGGGCTCGGGACAGATACGCAGTATTTT	CASRPTGLGTDTQYF
TRBJ1-6	TRBV28	few	TRBD1	TGTGCCAGCAATTATGACAGGGGAAAAGATTTGTTTAATTCACCCCTCCACTTT	CASNYDRGKDLFNSPLHF
TRBJ2-3	TRBV15	-	TRBD2	TGTGCCACCAGCCTGGGGCGGGGGGAATACACAGATACGCAGTATTTT	CATSLGRGEYTDTQYF
TRBJ2-1	TRBV18	-	-	TGTGCCAGCTCACCCCTGACAGGAACCCGCTCCTACAATGAGCAGTTCTTC	CASSPLTGTRSYNEQFF
TRBJ1-2	TRBV7-6	-	-	TGTGCCAGCAGCCAGGCCACCGAACACTATGGCTACACCTTC	CASSQATEHYGYTF
TRBJ2-3	TRBV11-3	-	-	TGTGCCAGCAGCTTGACGGCTTTCCCCGAAGATACGCAGTATTTT	CASSLTAFPEDTQYF
TRBJ1-2	TRBV12-5	-	-	TGTGCCAGCAACCAGGGAGACTATGGCTACACCTTC	CASNQGDYGYTF
TRBJ2-7	TRBV6-8	-	-	TGTGCCATCACTTCAGGGTTTAACGAGCAGTACTTC	CAITSGFNEQYF
TRBJ1-1	TRBV5-1	-	-	TGCGCCAGCAGCTTGGATGCGGGGAAAAACACTGAAGCTTTCTTT	CASSLDAGKNTEAFF
TRBJ1-4	TRBV4-1	once	TRBD1	TGCGCCAGCCAGACAGGGCGGTTTGTTGTAGGGGATGAAAAACTGTTTTTT	CASQTGRFVVGDEKLFF
TRBJ1-1	TRBV11-3	few	-	TGTGCCAGCAGCTTAGATCTCGGCGTCATCAGTGGGACTGAAGCTTTCTTT	CASSLDLGVISGTEAFF
TRBJ2-7	TRBV14	-	-	TGTGCCAGCAGCCACACAGGGTTCGAGCAGTACTTC	CASSHTGFEQYF
TRBJ2-3	TRBV29-1	-	-	TGCAGCGTTGAATGGGGCGCAAATACAGATACGCAGTATTTT	CSVEWGANTDTQYF
TRBJ1-6	TRBV12-5	-	-	TGTGCTAGTGGTTTGGAAGTTTCACCCCTCCACTTT	CASGLEVSPLHF
TRBJ2-6	TRBV18	-	TRBD1	TGTGCCAGCTCACTCCGACAGGGCCCTAATCCTGGGGCCAACGTCCTGACTTTC	CASSLRQGPNPGANVLTF
TRBJ2-7	TRBV19	-	TRBD1	TGTGCCAGTAGTAGGTTTCTAGGGACAGGGGGCAACGAGCAGTACTTC	CASSRFLGTGGNEQYF
TRBJ2-3	TRBV14	once	-	TGTGCCAGCAGCCAAGGGGATACATTCTTAGATACGCAGTATTTT	CASSQGDTFLDTQYF
TRBJ2-3	TRBV19	-	TRBD2	TGTGCCAGTAGTACGGGACTAGCGAGCACAGATACGCAGTATTTT	CASSTGLASTDTQYF